Shown below are 28 T cell receptor beta chains from a single sample sequenced in a study of OX40 agonist ivuxolimab in advanced cancers. The library was made by the immunoSEQ multiplex PCR assay. Sourced from immuneACCESS, this table was stored by TCRdb with only in-frame sequences that have V and J called. A share of the clones is absent; for the studies checked, an unresolved V gene accounts for under half, and the remainder has no known explanation. Across this sample there are tens of thousands of clones, with about nine tenths seen only once. The ten largest clonotypes hold under 2% of the sample. The specimen comprised CD4+ or CD8+ T cells sorted from blood, sampled in a trial of the OX40 agonist ivuxolimab. The receptors stem from an adult with an advanced solid tumor such as melanoma, head and neck, liver or kidney cancer.

The CDR3 nucleotides are TGTGCCAGCAGCGTAGATGGGACAGCCTATGGCTACACCTTC. It yields the protein CASSVDGTAYGYTF. V usage is TRBV9 and J usage is TRBJ1-2; 7 bases agree with TRBD1. The V segment lost 0 bases and the J segment 4 bases; nucleotides outside the gene matches: 3. Germline CDR1 and CDR2: SGDLS and YYNGEE. This CDR3 contains 14 residues. Using reference TRBV9 and TRBJ1-2 for the parts outside the CDR3, the full variable domain is DSGVTQTPKHLITATGQRVTLRCSPRSGDLSVYWYQQSLDQGLQFLIQYYNGEERAKGNILERFSAQQFPDLHSELNLSSLELGDSALYFCASSVDGTAYGYTFGSGTRLTVV.

This chain joins TRBV19 and TRBJ1-5, with 7 nucleotides matching TRBD1. This CDR3 comprises 17 residues. The J segment lost 1 base and the V segment lost 5 bases, leaving 11 bases of the junction unmatched. The V gene's germline CDR1 is LNHDA and CDR2 SQIVND (reference sequence). The CDR3 loop is CASSASGTALSNQPQHF. The CDR3 coding sequence is TGTGCCAGTAGTGCGTCCGGGACAGCTTTGAGCAATCAGCCCCAGCATTTT.

This rearrangement joins TRBV7-6 to TRBJ2-1; 11 bases align to TRBD2. This CDR3 is 19 amino acids long. V was clipped by 2 bases and J by 4 bases; unmatched bases: 13. Germline V CDR1 and CDR2: SGHVS, FNYEAQ. In DNA, the CDR3 is TGTGCCAGCAGCTTACGCCAAGAATTAACTAGCGGGAGTTACAATGAGCAGTTCTTC. Its translation is CASSLRQELTSGSYNEQFF. The full variable domain, with the rest looked up from reference TRBV7-6 and TRBJ2-1, is GAGVSQSPRYKVTKRGQDVALRCDPISGHVSLYWYRQALGQGPEFLTYFNYEAQQDKSGLPNDRFSAERPEGSISTLTIQRTEQRDSAMYRCASSLRQELTSGSYNEQFFGPGTRLTVL.

The CDR3 DNA follows: TGTGCCAGCCCGCAGAACCTGAAGACCATGAACACTGAAGCTTTCTTT. It encodes CASPQNLKTMNTEAFF. The genes are TRBV28 and TRBJ1-1; no clear D. The V gene's germline CDR1 is MDHEN and CDR2 SYDVKM. This CDR3 is built from 16 residues. The V end lost 8 bases, the J end lost 0 bases, and 19 bases lay between the germline ends.

The V gene is TRBV7-2, the J gene TRBJ2-3; TRBD2 aligns across 10 bases. Germline V gives CDR1 SGHTA, CDR2 FQGNSA. Trimming cost V 6 bases and J 4 bases; bases outside gene matches: 7. The CDR3 has 15 residues. The CDR3 region is CASSQLAGAADTQYF. DNA of the CDR3: TGTGCCAGCAGTCAGCTAGCGGGAGCAGCAGATACGCAGTATTTT. The full variable domain, in which reference TRBV7-2 and TRBJ2-3 provide the parts outside the CDR3, is GAGVSQSPSNKVTEKGKDVELRCDPISGHTALYWYRQSLGQGLEFLIYFQGNSAPDKSGLPSDRFSAERTGGSVSTLTIQRTQQEDSAVYLCASSQLAGAADTQYFGPGTRLTVL.

The gene calls are TRBV29-1 and TRBJ1-2, with 10 bases that match TRBD1. CDR3 length: 13 amino acids. Germline loops: CDR1 SQVTM, CDR2 ANQGSEA. The V segment lost 3 bases and the J segment 9 bases; nucleotides outside the gene matches: 7. The CDR3 loop is CSVERTGGNRYTF. The CDR3 nucleotides are TGCAGCGTTGAGAGGACAGGGGGTAACCGCTACACCTTC.

CDR3 coding DNA: TGTGCCAGCAGTCGGAGGGTAAACACTGAAGCTTTCTTT. Amino acids: CASSRRVNTEAFF. This sequence joins TRBV27 and TRBJ1-1; D unclear. From germline, CDR1 is MNHEY and CDR2 SMNVEV (reference sequence). V lost 5 bases and J 2 bases, leaving 9 bases between the germline ends. CDR3 size: 13 residues.

The chain has TRBV19 and TRBJ2-5; no clear D gene. The V gene lost 5 bases and the J gene lost 2 bases, with 9 bases spanning the gap. The CDR3 totals 13 residues. CDR1 is LNHDA, CDR2 SQIVND, per germline (reference sequence). This CDR3 reads CASSPSDQETQYF. CDR3 nucleotide sequence: TGTGCCAGTAGTCCCTCGGATCAAGAGACCCAGTACTTC.

J is TRBJ2-3 and V is TRBV18; TRBD1 might be the D (5 bases). The CDR3 covers 18 residues. The V and J ends lost 3 bases and 0 bases respectively, with 19 bases between them. The germline V gene encodes CDR1 KGHSH and CDR2 LQKENI. The chain's CDR3 is CASSPMDTAKPSTDTQYF. DNA of the CDR3: TGTGCCAGCTCACCGATGGACACGGCCAAACCTAGCACAGATACGCAGTATTTT.

The J gene is TRBJ1-2, the V gene TRBV30; 7 bases are shared with TRBD1. Looked up from germline, CDR1 is GTSNPN and CDR2 is SVGIG (reference sequence). V shed 5 bases and J 6 bases; nucleotides not matched to a gene: 9. This CDR3 spans 13 amino acids. CDR3 coding DNA: TGTGCCTGGTCCCGACAGGGACTTGATGGCTACACCTTC. Residues: CAWSRQGLDGYTF.

This clone has just one count. The chain uses TRBV28 and TRBJ2-7; D uncertain. The length of the CDR3 is 13 residues. With 3 bases removed from V and 0 bases from J, the gap between germline ends came to 6 bases. Germline CDR1 is MDHEN and CDR2 is SYDVKM. CDR3 protein: CASSFPVSYEQYF. CDR3 in DNA: TGTGCCAGCAGTTTTCCCGTCTCCTACGAGCAGTACTTC. Full variable domain (outside the CDR3, taken from reference TRBV28 and TRBJ2-7): DVKVTQSSRYLVKRTGEKVFLECVQDMDHENMFWYRQDPGLGLRLIYFSYDVKMKEKGDIPEGYSVSREKKERFSLILESASTNQTSMYLCASSFPVSYEQYFGPGTRLTVT.

V gene TRBV6-1 combines with J gene TRBJ1-3, with 8 bases fitting TRBD1. The CDR3 extends over 14 amino acids. V dropped 6 bases and J dropped 4; count of bases not matched to a gene: 5. Per germline, CDR1 MNHNS and CDR2 SASEGT. In nucleotides, the CDR3 is TGTGCCAGCAGCCCATGGGACAGGGGAAACACCATATATTTT. This gives the protein CASSPWDRGNTIYF.

This clone was recorded once. The chain employs TRBV7-9 and TRBJ1-3; D uncertain. This CDR3 contains 14 residues. The V end lost 3 bases, the J end lost 0 bases, and 6 bases lay between the germline ends. Germline CDR1 is SEHNR and CDR2 is FQNEAQ (reference sequence). As DNA, the CDR3 is TGTGCCAGCAGCTTGAGCTTCTCTGGAAACACCATATATTTT. Its protein is CASSLSFSGNTIYF. Complete variable domain (other parts from reference TRBV7-9 and TRBJ1-3): DTGVSQNPRHKITKRGQNVTFRCDPISEHNRLYWYRQTLGQGPEFLTYFQNEAQLEKSRLLSDRFSAERPKGSFSTLEIQRTEQGDSAMYLCASSLSFSGNTIYFGEGSWLTVV.

J is TRBJ2-6 and V is TRBV28; perhaps D is TRBD1 or TRBD2 (5 bases each). The CDR3 runs to 17 residues. The germline V and J ends were trimmed by 4 bases and 4 bases, with 17 bases remaining between them. Germline V gene lookup returns CDR1 MDHEN and CDR2 SYDVKM. CDR3 DNA sequence: TGTGCCAGCAGTTCCCCTAGCAGCTGGGGGGGGGCCAACGTCCTGACTTTC. It yields the protein CASSSPSSWGGANVLTF.

The rearrangement joins TRBV6-5 to TRBJ2-1, with D hard to call. V lost 10 bases and J lost 0, with 10 bases in between. This CDR3 comprises 13 residues. Germline assignment: CDR1 MNHEY and CDR2 SVGAGI. CDR3 bases: TGTGCCATAGGGCGGAGCTCCTACAATGAGCAGTTCTTC. Amino acid sequence: CAIGRSSYNEQFF.

The chain uses TRBV5-6 and TRBJ1-1; possible D gene TRBD1, 6 bases. Trimming removed 4 bases at V and 1 base at J, with 11 bases between. This CDR3 spans 14 amino acids. Per germline, CDR1 SGHDT and CDR2 YYEEEE. Written as DNA, the CDR3 is TGTGCCAGCAGCCGAACAGGGCCGAACACTGAAGCTTTCTTT. It translates to CASSRTGPNTEAFF. Variable domain in full (rest from reference TRBV5-6 and TRBJ1-1): DAGVTQSPTHLIKTRGQQVTLRCSPKSGHDTVSWYQQALGQGPQFIFQYYEEEERQRGNFPDRFSGHQFPNYSSELNVNALLLGDSALYLCASSRTGPNTEAFFGQGTRLTVV.

This clone was seen once. The V call is TRBV6-5, the J call TRBJ2-7; 11 nucleotides align to TRBD2. From germline, CDR1 is MNHEY and CDR2 SVGAGI. The length of the CDR3 is 14 residues. J gave up 2 bases and V 6 bases, and 3 bases lay outside the gene matches. The DNA of the CDR3 is TGTGCCAGCAGCAGACTAGCGGGAACCTACGAGCAGTACTTC. Translating gives CASSRLAGTYEQYF.

V is TRBV6-5 and J is TRBJ1-6; perhaps TRBD1 as D (5 bases). The germline V and J ends were trimmed by 2 bases and 6 bases, with 11 bases remaining between them. CDR3 length: 15 amino acids. CDR1 and CDR2 from the germline V gene are MNHEY and SVGAGI. CDR3 protein: CASSYRGRGNSPLHF. CDR3 nucleotides: TGTGCCAGCAGTTACCGGGGGAGGGGTAATTCACCCCTCCACTTT.

The chain links TRBV27 to TRBJ2-1, with D possibly being TRBD1 (5 bases). V lost 5 bases, J lost 0 bases, and 11 bases lay in between. In germline, CDR1 is MNHEY, CDR2 SMNVEV (reference sequence). The CDR3 is 15 residues long. The CDR3 is CASSPHRRSYNEQFF. The CDR3 DNA reads as TGTGCCAGCAGTCCTCACAGGCGCTCCTACAATGAGCAGTTCTTC.

J is TRBJ2-5 and V is TRBV18; D not certain. Per the germline V gene, CDR1 is KGHSH and CDR2 is LQKENI. V gave up 3 bases and J gave up 5 bases, with 10 bases separating them. The CDR3 has 13 residues. CDR3 sequence reads: CASSPAISETQYF. The CDR3 nucleotides are TGTGCCAGCTCACCGGCGATCTCCGAGACCCAGTACTTC. Complete variable domain (other parts from reference TRBV18 and TRBJ2-5): NAGVMQNPRHLVRRRGQEARLRCSPMKGHSHVYWYRQLPEEGLKFMVYLQKENIIDESGMPKERFSAEFPKEGPSILRIQQVVRGDSAAYFCASSPAISETQYFGPGTRLLVL.

The V call is TRBV13, the J call TRBJ2-7, with D maybe TRBD1 (6 bases). This CDR3 comprises 13 residues. From germline, CDR1 is PRHDT and CDR2 FYEKMQ (reference sequence). The germline V and J ends were trimmed by 6 bases and 5 bases, with 14 bases remaining between them. The CDR3 here is CASSNRVTHEQYF. The DNA for the CDR3 is TGTGCCAGCAGTAACAGGGTGACCCACGAGCAGTACTTC. The full variable domain, with the rest looked up from reference TRBV13 and TRBJ2-7, is AAGVIQSPRHLIKEKRETATLKCYPIPRHDTVYWYQQGPGQDPQFLISFYEKMQSDKGSIPDRFSAQQFSDYHSELNMSSLELGDSALYFCASSNRVTHEQYFGPGTRLTVT.

The chain links TRBV28 to TRBJ2-7; D tentatively reads TRBD1 or TRBD2 (7 bases each). V lost 0 bases and J lost 7, with 16 bases in between. The germline V gene has CDR1 MDHEN and CDR2 SYDVKM. This CDR3 is built from 15 residues. For the CDR3, the DNA is TGTGCCAGCAGTTTATGGGCAGGGGGGGAAGAGGAGCAGTACTTC. Protein product: CASSLWAGGEEEQYF.

This clone has only one observation. The J gene is TRBJ2-2, the V gene TRBV5-4; 7 bases are a match to TRBD2. V was clipped by 0 bases and J by 6 bases; unmatched bases: 5. Germline assignment: CDR1 SGHNT and CDR2 YYREEE (reference sequence). The CDR3 loop spans 15 amino acids. The CDR3 nucleotides read TGTGCCAGCAGCTTGGCGGCGGGAGAGTCCGGGGAGCTGTTTTTT. Amino acids: CASSLAAGESGELFF.

This rearrangement joins TRBV30 to TRBJ1-1, with TRBD1 matching 8 bases. This CDR3 region has 13 residues. The V and J ends lost 5 bases and 6 bases, in that order; junction bases with no gene match: 8. Germline V CDR1 and CDR2: GTSNPN, SVGIG (reference sequence). CDR3 sequence reads: CAWENRGGAEAFF. CDR3 bases: TGTGCCTGGGAAAACAGGGGGGGGGCTGAAGCTTTCTTT.

The rearrangement joins TRBV5-1 to TRBJ2-1, with D tentatively TRBD2 (5 bases). The CDR3 extends over 17 amino acids. V was clipped by 0 bases and J by 0 bases, with 13 bases between them. Germline V gene lookup returns CDR1 SGHRS and CDR2 YFSETQ. The CDR3 sequence: CASSLAGKGSSYNEQFF. CDR3 DNA: TGCGCCAGCAGCTTGGCCGGGAAGGGCAGCTCCTACAATGAGCAGTTCTTC.

V usage is TRBV30 and J usage is TRBJ1-6; D possibly corresponds to TRBD1 (5 bases). This CDR3 is built from 16 residues. In germline, CDR1 is GTSNPN, CDR2 SVGIG (reference sequence). Trimming removed 3 bases from V and 0 bases from J, with 12 bases in between. CDR3: CAWRGLRGSYNSPLHF. The DNA of the CDR3 is TGTGCCTGGAGGGGGCTTAGGGGCTCCTATAATTCACCCCTCCACTTT.

CDR3 DNA sequence: TGTGCCAGCAGTGATCCAGGGAAGGACGAGCAGTACTTC. It yields the protein CASSDPGKDEQYF. The chain uses TRBV6-1 and TRBJ2-7; TRBD1 is a possible D gene (5 bases). V lost 3 bases and J 5 bases, leaving 11 bases between the germline ends. Per germline, CDR1 MNHNS and CDR2 SASEGT. CDR3 length equals 13 residues.

The chain uses TRBV29-1 and TRBJ2-3; possible D gene TRBD1, 5 bases. Trimming left V 0 bases short and J 2 bases short, with 18 bases between. CDR1 and CDR2 (germline): SQVTM, ANQGSEA. This CDR3 has 17 amino acids. The CDR3 DNA is TGCAGCGTTGAAGATCCAAGGGGCCCCCAATCCACAGATACGCAGTATTTT. Its translation is CSVEDPRGPQSTDTQYF.